The clone carrying this T cell receptor beta chain was seen once. Its target is not known. This sample was taken from a study of cytomegalovirus exposure and HLA in healthy donors. General study points: Solely CMV serostatus was available to characterize immune exposure. In a later analysis, TCR beta V- and J-gene trimming was associated with a missense DCLRE1C variant.

PCR primers comprised 60 Vbeta and 13 Jbeta primers. Assay: immunoSEQ multiplex PCR; the TCRdb copy retains only in-frame clones and omits some. The table lists 180,000 or so clones, roughly 8.7% of them singletons. This clonotype was obtained from a woman under 40 in good health and CMV-seropositive. Sequenced material: PBMCs.

CDR3 nucleotides: TGTGCCAGCAGCTTACCCGTAGCGGGAGCCCCCTCCTACGAGCAGTACTTC. Translation gives CASSLPVAGAPSYEQYF. The chain joins TRBV7-2 to TRBJ2-7; the match to TRBD2 covers 9 bases. Germline values: CDR1 SGHTA, CDR2 FQGNSA. V trimming: 2 bases; J trimming: 0 bases; junction bases outside the gene matches: 8. The CDR3 totals 17 residues.